These T cell receptor beta chains were read from a single sample in a study of beta chain features in type 1 diabetes. Generated by immunoSEQ multiplex PCR, the TCRdb table keeps only in-frame clones and is missing some. The sample contains 200,000 to 300,000 clones, roughly 21% of which appear only once. The material sequenced was naive CD4+ T cells from blood. The source of these receptors is a middle-aged woman with type 1 diabetes. Both conserved end residues are part of each CDR3. The D gene is left open where the match is weak. The listing skips clone size in some rows; elsewhere it reads once, few, many or a size class.

TRBV29-1	TRBD2	TRBJ2-5	few	CSVGGGDQETQYF	TGCAGCGTTGGCGGGGGTGATCAAGAGACCCAGTACTTC
TRBV13	-	TRBJ1-2	few	CASSRDPNYGYTF	TGTGCCAGCAGCCGGGATCCTAACTATGGCTACACCTTC
TRBV11-2	-	TRBJ2-7	few	CASSMGHRPSYEQYF	TGTGCCAGCAGCATGGGACACCGACCCTCCTACGAGCAGTACTTC
TRBV6-4	TRBD1	TRBJ1-1	-	CASSAGQQNTEAFF	TGTGCCAGCAGCGCGGGACAGCAGAACACTGAAGCTTTCTTT
TRBV29-1	TRBD1	TRBJ2-7	few	CSVLAGGYEQYF	TGCAGCGTTCTGGCAGGGGGCTACGAGCAGTACTTC
TRBV28	TRBD1	TRBJ2-5	-	CASSSDRGETQYF	TGTGCCAGCAGCTCAGACAGGGGGGAGACCCAGTACTTC
TRBV18	TRBD1	TRBJ2-1	-	CASSMAGQGFEQFF	TGTGCCAGCTCAATGGCCGGACAGGGGTTCGAGCAGTTCTTC
TRBV18	-	TRBJ2-7	-	CASSPQGSYEQYF	TGTGCCAGCTCCCCGCAGGGCTCCTACGAGCAGTACTTC
TRBV15	-	TRBJ1-2	few	CATSGIAGYGYTF	TGTGCCACCAGCGGAATAGCGGGCTATGGCTACACCTTC
TRBV27	TRBD2	TRBJ2-2	-	CASSLLSGLAGTGELFF	TGTGCCAGCAGTTTGCTATCGGGACTAGCGGGTACCGGGGAGCTGTTTTTT
TRBV4-3	TRBD1	TRBJ1-2	-	CASSQRTGGEYGYTF	TGCGCCAGCAGCCAAAGAACAGGGGGAGAATATGGCTACACCTTC
TRBV7-6	-	TRBJ2-1	-	CASSLAFSSYNEQFF	TGTGCCAGCAGCTTAGCGTTTAGCTCCTACAATGAGCAGTTCTTC
TRBV28	TRBD1	TRBJ2-1	few	CASRRQGARNEQFF	TGTGCCAGCAGACGCCAGGGGGCTAGGAATGAGCAGTTCTTC
TRBV18	-	TRBJ2-3	few	CASSPGQDTDTQYF	TGTGCCAGCTCACCAGGACAAGACACAGATACGCAGTATTTT
TRBV29-1	TRBD1	TRBJ1-2	few	CSVDSSGQGYGYTF	TGCAGCGTTGATAGTTCGGGACAGGGATATGGCTACACCTTC
TRBV10-3	-	TRBJ1-1	-	CAISEYPGNTEAFF	TGTGCCATCAGTGAGTACCCGGGGAACACTGAAGCTTTCTTT
TRBV29-1	TRBD1	TRBJ1-1	-	CSAAQGARGTEAFF	TGCAGCGCGGCCCAGGGGGCAAGGGGCACTGAAGCTTTCTTT
TRBV2	-	TRBJ2-5	few	CATLGAPETQYF	TGTGCCACGTTAGGGGCCCCAGAGACCCAGTACTTC
TRBV9	TRBD2	TRBJ2-7	-	CASSVAAGGGEQYF	TGTGCCAGCAGCGTAGCCGCGGGGGGTGGAGAGCAGTACTTC
TRBV5-1	TRBD2	TRBJ2-3	few	CASSSAGLVDTQYF	TGCGCCAGCAGCTCCGCGGGACTAGTGGATACGCAGTATTTT
TRBV7-2	-	TRBJ2-1	-	CASSPLMEQFF	TGTGCCAGCAGCCCCCTTATGGAGCAGTTCTTC
TRBV30	-	TRBJ1-2	-	CAWSGQGNYGYTF	TGTGCCTGGAGTGGGCAGGGGAACTATGGCTACACCTTC
TRBV4-1	TRBD1	TRBJ1-5	few	CASSLLPQGDNQPQHF	TGCGCCAGCAGCCTCCTACCTCAGGGGGACAATCAGCCCCAGCATTTT
TRBV18	-	TRBJ2-2	-	CASSPSGDTGELFF	TGTGCCAGCTCACCATCGGGAGACACCGGGGAGCTGTTTTTT
TRBV7-2	-	TRBJ1-2	few	CASSARRDSYGYTF	TGTGCCAGCAGCGCCCGACGAGACTCCTATGGCTACACCTTC
TRBV7-8	-	TRBJ2-7	few	CASSLAQGNEQYF	TGTGCCAGCAGCTTAGCGCAGGGGAACGAGCAGTACTTC
TRBV9	-	TRBJ2-1	few	CASSVGTRLNEQFF	TGTGCCAGCAGCGTAGGAACTCGTCTTAATGAGCAGTTCTTC
TRBV9	TRBD2	TRBJ2-3	-	CASSVIGLAPDTQYF	TGTGCCAGCAGCGTAATAGGACTAGCTCCAGATACGCAGTATTTT
TRBV15	-	TRBJ2-1	once	CATSSPRQGGDEQFF	TGTGCCACCAGCAGCCCCCGTCAGGGCGGGGATGAGCAGTTCTTC
TRBV7-2	TRBD1	TRBJ2-1	-	CASSLETQGNNEQFF	TGTGCCAGCAGCTTAGAAACACAGGGGAACAATGAGCAGTTCTTC
TRBV23-1	-	TRBJ1-4	few	CASSQSREQSGEKLFF	TGCGCCAGCAGTCAATCTCGGGAGCAAAGCGGAGAAAAACTGTTTTTT
TRBV29-1	TRBD2	TRBJ2-1	few	CSVARAGGSNEQFF	TGCAGCGTTGCTCGTGCGGGGGGATCCAATGAGCAGTTCTTC
TRBV18	-	TRBJ1-5	-	CASSPGLSNQPQHF	TGTGCCAGCTCACCAGGGCTCAGCAATCAGCCCCAGCATTTT
TRBV5-6	-	TRBJ2-2	-	CASSLAVGGTGELFF	TGTGCCAGCAGCTTGGCGGTAGGAGGGACCGGGGAGCTGTTTTTT
TRBV7-9	TRBD1	TRBJ1-1	-	CASSLQGTANTEAFF	TGTGCCAGCAGCTTACAAGGGACAGCGAACACTGAAGCTTTCTTT
TRBV29-1	-	TRBJ1-2	-	CSGGESQGGYTF	TGCAGCGGGGGCGAATCCCAGGGAGGCTACACCTTC
TRBV7-9	-	TRBJ1-5	once	CASSAGQLNQPQHF	TGTGCCAGCAGCGCAGGACAGCTAAATCAGCCCCAGCATTTT
TRBV10-3	TRBD1	TRBJ1-2	few	CAIRGQGMDGYTF	TGTGCCATCAGGGGACAGGGGATGGATGGCTACACCTTC
TRBV5-4	-	TRBJ2-1	-	CASSLTGGSYNEQFF	TGTGCCAGCAGCTTGACCGGGGGAAGTTACAATGAGCAGTTCTTC
TRBV23-1	TRBD1	TRBJ2-7	few	CASSPGQATTYEQYF	TGCGCCAGCAGCCCCGGACAGGCTACAACCTACGAGCAGTACTTC
TRBV4-2	TRBD2	TRBJ2-1	few	CASSQDGAGGLTSGPYNEQFF	TGTGCCAGCAGCCAAGACGGTGCAGGGGGATTGACTAGCGGACCGTACAATGAGCAGTTCTTC
TRBV9	TRBD1	TRBJ1-5	-	CASSAGTANQPQHF	TGTGCCAGCAGCGCAGGGACAGCCAATCAGCCCCAGCATTTT
TRBV28	TRBD1	TRBJ2-4	few	CASSTEQGIENIQYF	TGTGCCAGCAGTACCGAACAGGGGATTGAAAACATTCAGTACTTC
TRBV28	-	TRBJ2-7	few	CASSFRPGGSYEQYF	TGTGCCAGCAGTTTTCGGCCCGGAGGCTCCTACGAGCAGTACTTC
TRBV30	TRBD2	TRBJ2-1	few	CAWSLTSGYNEQFF	TGTGCCTGGAGCCTGACTAGCGGTTACAATGAGCAGTTCTTC
TRBV7-2	TRBD1	TRBJ2-7	-	CASSLVGDRTYEQYF	TGTGCCAGCAGCTTAGTGGGGGACAGAACCTACGAGCAGTACTTC
TRBV5-4	-	TRBJ1-1	-	CASSGNMNTEAFF	TGTGCCAGCAGCGGCAACATGAACACTGAAGCTTTCTTT
TRBV7-2	-	TRBJ1-2	few	CASSPSGRGNYGYTF	TGTGCCAGCAGCCCCTCGGGGAGGGGTAACTATGGCTACACCTTC
TRBV5-1	-	TRBJ1-5	few	CASSFSGQPQHF	TGCGCCAGCAGCTTCTCGGGTCAGCCCCAGCATTTT
TRBV5-1	TRBD1	TRBJ1-1	-	CASSYQQGYGAFF	TGCGCCAGCAGTTATCAACAGGGGTATGGCGCTTTCTTT
TRBV9	TRBD1	TRBJ2-7	-	CASSAGQALGEQYF	TGTGCCAGCAGCGCTGGACAGGCGCTGGGAGAGCAGTACTTC
TRBV6-6	TRBD1	TRBJ1-1	-	CASSTGQGFATEAFF	TGTGCCAGCAGTACCGGACAGGGGTTTGCCACTGAAGCTTTCTTT
TRBV29-1	-	TRBJ1-2	few	CSAVTGHYGYTF	TGCAGCGCCGTTACAGGTCACTATGGCTACACCTTC